A single sample is the source of the 32 T cell receptor beta chains below, sequenced in a study of patients and donors after allogeneic stem cell transplantation. TCRdb re-derived calls from the RT-PCR reads in MiXCR, one entry per CDR3 protein. The table has some 150,000 distinct CDR3 sequences, roughly 35% seen once. The sample comprised blood, either unsorted or a sorted T cell fraction (not recorded which). These receptors all come from a human donor who was either an allogeneic HSCT recipient or a stem cell or donor lymphocyte infusion donor (not recorded which). It is not recorded whose cells these are; they may come from a transplant donor.

V is TRBV12-3 or TRBV12-4 and J is TRBJ1-1; no clear D gene. The CDR3 is made up of 15 amino acids. V was cut by 7 bases and J by 3 bases, with 18 bases left in between. The CDR3 DNA reads as TGTGCCAGCACCCTTAGCGGTGGGGTCGACACTGAAGCTTTCTTT. This codes for CASTLSGGVDTEAFF.

The V and J genes are TRBV20-1 and TRBJ2-1; D unclear. The V gene's germline CDR1 is DFQATT and CDR2 SNEGSKA (reference sequence). CDR3 length equals 13 residues. V was clipped by 1 base and J by 7 bases, with 11 bases between them. CDR3: CSARVDFLNEQFF. The CDR3, as DNA: TGCAGTGCTAGAGTAGACTTCCTTAATGAGCAGTTCTTC.

This rearrangement joins TRBV4-3 to TRBJ2-3, with 11 bases matching TRBD2. The germline CDR1 and CDR2 sequences are LGHNA and YSLEER. The CDR3 contains 18 residues. J gave up 4 bases and V 3 bases, and 12 bases lay outside the gene matches. The CDR3 DNA reads TGCGCCAGCAGCCAGGTCCCCATGACTAGCGGGGTCCCAGATACGCAGTATTTT. The encoded protein is CASSQVPMTSGVPDTQYF.

V usage is TRBV15 and J usage is TRBJ1-1; no clear D. This CDR3 is 14 amino acids long. CDR1 LNHNV and CDR2 YYDKDF come from the germline V gene (reference sequence). Trimming stripped 2 bases from V and 0 bases from J, with 7 bases between. The CDR3 region has the DNA TGTGCCACCAGCAGATCAGCAGTGAACACTGAAGCTTTCTTT. It encodes CATSRSAVNTEAFF.

This sequence joins TRBV20-1 and TRBJ1-4; the D gene is possibly TRBD1 (5 bases). The CDR3 has 15 residues. V was pared by 0 bases and J by 4 bases, with 12 bases between. The germline CDR1 and CDR2 sequences are DFQATT and SNEGSKA (reference sequence). In DNA form, the CDR3 reads TGCAGTGCTAGAGATCCGCAGGGCTTTAATGAAAAACTGTTTTTT. Protein product: CSARDPQGFNEKLFF.

The chain carries TRBV7-2 and TRBJ1-6; D unresolved. The CDR3 is 16 amino acids. Trimming pared 4 bases from V and 5 bases from J, leaving 15 bases between. Germline assignment: CDR1 SGHTA and CDR2 FQGNSA. This CDR3 is CASSYPVGLNNSPLHF. The CDR3 nucleotides are TGTGCCAGCAGCTATCCGGTCGGACTGAATAATTCACCCCTCCACTTT.

J is TRBJ1-2 and V is TRBV12-3 or TRBV12-4; TRBD1 aligns across 8 bases. The CDR3 is made up of 15 amino acids. V lost 2 bases, J lost 3 bases, and 5 bases stayed unmatched. CDR3 sequence (DNA): TGTGCCAGCAGTTTACAGGACAGGGTTTACTATGGCTACACCTTC. As protein: CASSLQDRVYYGYTF.

The V gene is TRBV6-4, the J gene TRBJ2-1; 11 bases are shared with TRBD2. The CDR3 runs to 15 residues. The ends lost 5 bases at V and 9 bases at J; junction bases unmatched: 9. In germline, CDR1 is MRHNA, CDR2 SNTAGT. CDR3 nucleotide sequence: TGTGCCAGCAGTTATAGCGGGGGGGCCGAAGGTGAGCAGTTCTTC. It translates to CASSYSGGAEGEQFF.

The chain carries TRBV28 and TRBJ2-2; 10 bases match TRBD1. Germline V lookup: CDR1 MDHEN, CDR2 SYDVKM. The CDR3 is made up of 13 amino acids. V lost 6 bases and J lost 6; bases outside the gene matches: 1. This CDR3 is CASRTGGSGELFF. The CDR3 DNA reads as TGTGCCAGCAGGACAGGGGGCTCCGGGGAGCTGTTTTTT.

The sample holds a few counts of this clonotype. V and J are TRBV12-3 or TRBV12-4 and TRBJ1-6; D is perhaps TRBD1 (6 bases). The CDR3 covers 14 residues. Trimming took 6 bases from V and 10 from J, leaving 16 bases between them. CDR3 amino acids: CASRSQGVESPLHF. The CDR3 DNA sequence: TGTGCCAGCAGATCACAGGGAGTAGAATCACCCCTCCACTTT.

The chain joins TRBV7-9 to TRBJ1-4, with D maybe TRBD1 (5 bases). V lost 5 bases and J 0 bases, leaving 7 bases between the germline ends. This CDR3 has 14 residues. Germline V gene sequence: CDR1 SEHNR, CDR2 FQNEAQ (reference sequence). CDR3 nucleotides: TGTGCCAGCAGCGAAGGGGCAACTAATGAAAAACTGTTTTTT. Protein sequence: CASSEGATNEKLFF.

This clonotype was found a few times. The genes are TRBV13 and TRBJ1-2; unclear D gene. This CDR3 has 13 residues. V gave up 3 bases and J gave up 8 bases, with 13 bases separating them. The germline gives CDR1 PRHDT, CDR2 FYEKMQ (reference sequence). The CDR3 nucleotides are TGTGCCAGCAGCTTGGGCCTGAAGTTGGGCTACACCTTC. Protein sequence: CASSLGLKLGYTF.

V is TRBV13 and J is TRBJ2-7; D is possibly TRBD1 (6 bases). Trimming removed 5 bases at V and 5 bases at J, with 16 bases between. The CDR3 is 14 amino acids. Germline V gene data show CDR1 as PRHDT and CDR2 as FYEKMQ (reference sequence). The chain's CDR3 is CASSPRTGTNEQYF. The CDR3 bases are TGTGCCAGCAGCCCACGAACAGGGACGAACGAGCAGTACTTC.

The DNA for the CDR3 is TGTGCCATCTCTGCCCTCTACGAGCAGTACGTC. As protein: CAISALYEQYV. The rearrangement links TRBV2 to TRBJ2-7; D unclear. This CDR3 contains 11 residues. The V and J ends lost 10 bases and 3 bases respectively, with 10 bases between them. CDR1 and CDR2 from the germline V gene are SNHLY and FYNNEI.

The CDR3 protein is CSARADRPFYEQYF. In DNA form, the CDR3 reads TGCAGTGCTAGAGCGGACAGGCCATTCTACGAGCAGTACTTC. V is TRBV20-1 and J is TRBJ2-7; 7 bases line up with TRBD1. CDR3 size: 14 residues. The J segment lost 3 bases and the V segment lost 1 base, leaving 6 bases of the junction unmatched. Germline V gene data show CDR1 as DFQATT and CDR2 as SNEGSKA (reference sequence).

This clonotype was seen a handful of times. The chain employs TRBV25-1 and TRBJ1-2; the match to TRBD1 covers 8 bases. The CDR3 is made up of 13 amino acids. The J segment lost 2 bases and the V segment lost 6 bases, leaving 2 bases of the junction unmatched. Germline V lookup: CDR1 MGHDK, CDR2 SYGVNS. CDR3 DNA sequence: TGTGCCAGCAGCTGGACAGGGAACTATGGCTACACCTTC. Protein: CASSWTGNYGYTF.

This clonotype appeared a few times. The chain uses TRBV20-1 and TRBJ1-6, with D hard to call. Germline lookup yields CDR1 DFQATT and CDR2 SNEGSKA (reference sequence). V was cut by 8 bases and J by 10 bases, with 3 bases left in between. This CDR3 is built from 8 residues. DNA of the CDR3: TGCAGTTACTCACCCCTCCACTTT. Translation gives CSYSPLHF.

The CDR3 reads CASSVGNGELFF. As DNA, the CDR3 is TGTGCCAGCAGCGTAGGGAACGGGGAGCTGTTTTTT. V usage is TRBV9 and J usage is TRBJ2-2; D not certain. The CDR3 covers 12 residues. Germline V gene lookup returns CDR1 SGDLS and CDR2 YYNGEE. With 0 bases removed from V and 7 bases from J, the gap between germline ends came to 4 bases.

The rearrangement uses TRBV5-1 and TRBJ2-1, with 7 positions matching TRBD1. Germline-derived CDR1 and CDR2 are SGHRS and YFSETQ. V dropped 2 bases and J dropped 7; count of bases not matched to a gene: 3. The CDR3 sequence is 13 residues long. CDR3 region: CASSLGTANEQFF. The CDR3 DNA follows: TGCGCCAGCAGCTTAGGGACAGCTAATGAGCAGTTCTTC.

Remarks on this clonotype: One end of the junction varies from germline; a read error may be responsible. The chain couples TRBV7-7 to TRBJ2-3; 10 bases map to TRBD2. Per the germline V gene, CDR1 is SSHAT and CDR2 is FNYEAQ (reference sequence). There are 15 residues in the CDR3. As DNA, the CDR3 is TGTGCTAGCAGTTCCGGGACTAGCGGCACAGATACGCAGTATTTT. This encodes CASSSGTSGTDTQYF.

The rearrangement joins TRBV7-2 to TRBJ2-1; no clear D. The CDR3 has 14 amino acids. V was clipped by 5 bases and J by 6 bases, with 14 bases between them. Looked up from germline, CDR1 is SGHTA and CDR2 is FQGNSA. The CDR3 DNA sequence: TGTGCCAGCAGCCAGGACCTCTTCGGCAATGAGCAGTTCTTC. Translating gives CASSQDLFGNEQFF.

V usage is TRBV15 and J usage is TRBJ1-4; tentatively, D is TRBD1 (6 bases). Germline V CDR1 and CDR2: LNHNV, YYDKDF (reference sequence). V lost 0 bases to trimming and J lost 3 bases, with 14 bases between them. CDR3 length equals 17 residues. The CDR3 nucleotides read TGTGCCACCAGCAGAGATCTGGAGGGGGGTTCTAATGAAAAACTGTTTTTT. As protein: CATSRDLEGGSNEKLFF.

V usage is TRBV5-8 and J usage is TRBJ2-3; D unclear. The CDR3 extends over 13 amino acids. Per germline, CDR1 SGHTS and CDR2 YDEGEE. Between the trimmed V and J ends, which lost 5 bases and 3 bases, there was a span of 10 bases. CDR3 sequence reads: CASRTERTDTQYF. The CDR3 DNA reads TGTGCCAGCAGAACCGAAAGGACAGATACGCAGTATTTT.

This clonotype was picked up many times. The gene calls are TRBV4-2 and TRBJ1-1; D perhaps matches TRBD1 (6 bases). The CDR3 has 15 amino acids. Deletions cut 0 bases from V and 2 bases from J, with 10 bases between. Germline V gives CDR1 LGHNA, CDR2 YNFKEQ. In nucleotides, the CDR3 is TGTGCCAGCAGCCAAGAGGACAGCCTTAACACTGAAGCTTTCTTT. Translated: CASSQEDSLNTEAFF.

This clonotype was observed a few times. This rearrangement joins TRBV3-1 to TRBJ2-3, with TRBD1 matching over 8 bases. From germline, CDR1 is LGHDT and CDR2 YNNKEL (reference sequence). Trimming took 3 bases from V and 4 from J; bases not matched to a gene: 12. The CDR3 length is 17 residues. CDR3 sequence (DNA): TGTGCCAGCAGCCACCCCCCTGCAGGACAGGGTCCAGATACGCAGTATTTT. This sequence encodes CASSHPPAGQGPDTQYF.

J is TRBJ1-6 and V is TRBV6-5, with D hard to call. Trimming shortened V by 6 bases and J by 0 bases, and 15 bases separated the two germline ends. The CDR3 spans 17 residues. From germline, CDR1 is MNHEY and CDR2 SVGAGI. The CDR3 nucleotides are TGTGCCAGCAGCCGCTCCGGGTTGAGCTCCTATAATTCACCCCTCCACTTT. Amino acids: CASSRSGLSSYNSPLHF.

This clonotype showed up just once. The CDR3 nucleotides are TGCAGTGCTAGACCTCAGGGAAATTACGGTGCTAATGAAAAACTGTTTTTT. Translation gives CSARPQGNYGANEKLFF. V is TRBV20-1 and J is TRBJ1-4; D is possibly TRBD1 (5 bases). The CDR3 runs 17 residues. Germline loops: CDR1 DFQATT, CDR2 SNEGSKA (reference sequence). V dropped 2 bases and J dropped 3 bases, with 19 bases sitting between them.

This CDR3 is CASSRGTPNSPLHF. CDR3 sequence (DNA): TGTGCCAGCAGTCGCGGGACACCAAATTCACCCCTCCACTTT. The V gene is TRBV12-3 or TRBV12-4, the J gene TRBJ1-6, with D tentatively TRBD1 (6 bases). This CDR3 has 14 amino acids. V was trimmed by 5 bases and J by 7 bases, leaving 12 bases between them.

In its sample, this clonotype was seen a few times. V usage is TRBV29-1 and J usage is TRBJ1-2, with D unresolved. CDR1 is SQVTM and CDR2 is ANQGSEA in the germline V gene. This CDR3 contains 12 residues. V dropped 6 bases and J dropped 1 base, with 9 bases sitting between them. CDR3 sequence reads: CSVRTGNYGYTF. In DNA, the CDR3 is TGCAGCGTCCGCACCGGTAACTATGGCTACACCTTC.

The chain couples TRBV5-1 to TRBJ2-6; weak D call: TRBD1 (5 bases). The germline gives CDR1 SGHRS, CDR2 YFSETQ. The germline V and J ends were trimmed by 2 bases and 2 bases, with 8 bases remaining between them. CDR3 size: 15 residues. In DNA, the CDR3 is TGCGCCAGCAGCTTAAAGGGGACTGGGGCCAACGTCCTGACTTTC. This encodes CASSLKGTGANVLTF.

In its sample, this clonotype was seen a few times. The CDR3 loop is CASSQVRGNTEAFF. CDR3 in DNA: TGCGCCAGCAGCCAAGTGCGGGGGAACACTGAAGCTTTCTTT. V usage is TRBV4-3 and J usage is TRBJ1-1, with no clear D. V was pared by 1 base and J by 1 base, with 7 bases between. This CDR3 comprises 14 residues. The germline V gene encodes CDR1 LGHNA and CDR2 YSLEER.

The chain employs TRBV5-6 and TRBJ2-1; 10 bases align to TRBD2. The CDR3 length is 18 residues. V was pared by 4 bases and J by 0 bases, with 10 bases of the junction left unmatched. Germline V gene sequence: CDR1 SGHDT, CDR2 YYEEEE. CDR3 loop: CASSLTSGALGSYNEQFF. The CDR3 nucleotides are TGTGCCAGCAGCCTTACTAGCGGGGCGTTAGGCTCCTACAATGAGCAGTTCTTC.